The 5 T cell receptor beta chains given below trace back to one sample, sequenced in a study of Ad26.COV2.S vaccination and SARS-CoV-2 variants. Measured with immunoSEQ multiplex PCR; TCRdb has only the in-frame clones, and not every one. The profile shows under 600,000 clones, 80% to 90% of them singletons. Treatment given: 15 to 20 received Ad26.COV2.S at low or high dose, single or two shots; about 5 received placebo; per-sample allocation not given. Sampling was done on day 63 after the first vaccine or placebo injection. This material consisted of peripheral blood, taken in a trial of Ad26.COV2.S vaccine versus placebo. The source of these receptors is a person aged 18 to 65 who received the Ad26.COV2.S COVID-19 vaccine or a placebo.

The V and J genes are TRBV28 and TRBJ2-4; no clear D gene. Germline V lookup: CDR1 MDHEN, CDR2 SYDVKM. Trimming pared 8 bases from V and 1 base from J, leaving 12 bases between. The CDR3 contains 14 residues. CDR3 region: CASSSAGAKNIQYF. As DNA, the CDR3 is TGTGCCAGCTCTTCCGCCGGGGCCAAAAACATTCAGTACTTC.

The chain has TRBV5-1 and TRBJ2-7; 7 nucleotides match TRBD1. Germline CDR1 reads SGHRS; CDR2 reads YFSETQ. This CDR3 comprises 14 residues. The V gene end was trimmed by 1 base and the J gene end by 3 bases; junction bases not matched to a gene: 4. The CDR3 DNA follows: TGCGCCAGCAGCTTGAGGGACAGAAGCTACGAGCAGTACTTC. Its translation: CASSLRDRSYEQYF.

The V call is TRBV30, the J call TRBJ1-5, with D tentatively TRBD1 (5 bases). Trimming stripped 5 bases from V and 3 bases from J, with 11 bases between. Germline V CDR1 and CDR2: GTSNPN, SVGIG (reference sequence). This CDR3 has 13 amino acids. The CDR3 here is CAWSIRDNQPQHF. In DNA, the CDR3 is TGTGCCTGGTCTATCAGGGACAATCAGCCCCAGCATTTT.

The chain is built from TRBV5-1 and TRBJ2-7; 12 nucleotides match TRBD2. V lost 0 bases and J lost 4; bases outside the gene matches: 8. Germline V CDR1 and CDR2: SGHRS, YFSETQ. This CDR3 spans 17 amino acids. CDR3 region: CASSLALAGGPGYEQYF. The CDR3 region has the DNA TGCGCCAGCAGCTTGGCCCTAGCGGGAGGGCCTGGTTACGAGCAGTACTTC.

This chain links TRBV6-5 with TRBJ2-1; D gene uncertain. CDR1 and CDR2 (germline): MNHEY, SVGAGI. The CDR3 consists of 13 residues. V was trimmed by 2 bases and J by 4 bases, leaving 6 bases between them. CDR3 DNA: TGTGCCAGCAGTTACGCAGGTTACAATGAGCAGTTCTTC. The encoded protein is CASSYAGYNEQFF.